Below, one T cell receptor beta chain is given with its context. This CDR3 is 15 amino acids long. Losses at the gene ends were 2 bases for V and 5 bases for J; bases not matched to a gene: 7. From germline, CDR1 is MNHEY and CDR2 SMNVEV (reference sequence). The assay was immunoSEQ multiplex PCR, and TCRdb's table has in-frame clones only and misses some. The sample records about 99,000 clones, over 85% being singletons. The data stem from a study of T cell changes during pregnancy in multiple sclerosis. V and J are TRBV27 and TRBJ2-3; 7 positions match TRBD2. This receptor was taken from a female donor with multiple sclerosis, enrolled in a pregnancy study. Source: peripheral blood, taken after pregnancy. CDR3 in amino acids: CASSLLAGVVDTQYF. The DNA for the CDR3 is TGTGCCAGCAGTTTACTCGCGGGAGTCGTAGATACGCAGTATTTT.